The 24 T cell receptor beta chains below all came from one sample that was sequenced in a study of T cell repertoires in cytomegalovirus infection. TCRdb passed the reads through MiXCR, listing each CDR3 protein once. The repertoire includes 250,000 or so distinct CDR3 sequences, roughly 9.1% of them detected once, and about 14% sits in the top ten. The specimen was PBMCs. These receptors all come from a human donor in good health (CMV status not recorded). Some clones in this sample may be carry-over from other donors' samples.

This chain joins TRBV20-1 and TRBJ2-1; 13 bases align to TRBD2. The CDR3 loop spans 15 amino acids. The junction had 9 bases not matched to a gene; V was cut back by 3 bases and J by 10 bases. The germline gives CDR1 DFQATT, CDR2 SNEGSKA (reference sequence). CDR3 loop: CSASQLAGGPREQFF. CDR3 coding DNA: TGCAGTGCTAGTCAACTAGCGGGAGGGCCCAGGGAGCAGTTCTTC.

This clonotype has a count of ten or more. The chain links TRBV7-2 to TRBJ2-7; 9 bases are a match to TRBD1. Germline V CDR1 and CDR2: SGHTA, FQGNSA. Losses at the gene ends were 6 bases for V and 2 bases for J; bases not matched to a gene: 8. The CDR3 has 15 amino acids. CDR3 sequence: CASRVGQGRTYEQYF. CDR3 bases: TGTGCCAGCAGAGTCGGACAGGGGCGTACCTACGAGCAGTACTTC.

This clonotype was observed a few times. This chain joins TRBV5-6 and TRBJ2-4; 8 bases map to TRBD1. The germline gives CDR1 SGHDT, CDR2 YYEEEE. V lost 4 bases and J lost 1; bases outside the gene matches: 16. This CDR3 contains 19 residues. The CDR3 DNA is TGTGCCAGCAGCCACGGACAGGGAATACGTGTTGGGGCCAAAAACATTCAGTACTTC. Amino acid sequence: CASSHGQGIRVGAKNIQYF.

This clonotype was found many times. This sequence joins TRBV12-5 and TRBJ2-1, with D hard to call. Trimming took 2 bases from V and 0 from J, leaving 8 bases between them. Germline V gene data show CDR1 as LGHNT and CDR2 as FRNRAP. This CDR3 region has 15 residues. The CDR3 bases are TGTGCTAGTGGTTTGCTCCAAGCCTCCTACAATGAGCAGTTCTTC. Translation: CASGLLQASYNEQFF.

The chain combines TRBV19 with TRBJ2-5; unclear D gene. V lost 2 bases to trimming and J lost 3 bases, with 7 bases between them. Germline CDR1 reads LNHDA; CDR2 reads SQIVND (reference sequence). CDR3 length equals 13 residues. CDR3 coding DNA: TGTGCCAGTAGTATATCGCCCAAAGAGACCCAGTACTTC. Encoded protein: CASSISPKETQYF.

This clonotype was counted at least ten times. The rearrangement joins TRBV6-8 to TRBJ1-2; TRBD1 agrees at 7 bases. Trimming removed 5 bases from V and 2 bases from J; junction bases left unmatched: 29. CDR3 length: 22 residues. Germline CDR1 and CDR2: MNHGY and SAAAGT. CDR3 nucleotides: TGTGCCAGCAGTCCGTTACCAATGAGTACAGGGGCCTCCCGGGATCTCAACTATGGCTACACCTTC. Translating gives CASSPLPMSTGASRDLNYGYTF.

This chain uses TRBV19 with TRBJ2-3; the match to TRBD2 covers 8 bases. The CDR3 has 15 amino acids. Germline CDR1 reads LNHDA; CDR2 reads SQIVND (reference sequence). V trimming: 8 bases; J trimming: 2 bases; junction bases outside the gene matches: 9. CDR3 protein: CASGAQRGFTDTQYF. The CDR3 coding sequence is TGTGCCAGTGGCGCCCAGCGGGGGTTCACAGATACGCAGTATTTT.

This clonotype was observed many times. In nucleotides, the CDR3 is TGTGCCAGCAGAGCCGGGACAGCCGACAATGAGCAGTTCTTC. It codes for CASRAGTADNEQFF. The rearrangement joins TRBV28 to TRBJ2-1; 7 nucleotides agree with TRBD1. J gave up 5 bases and V 6 bases, and 7 bases lay outside the gene matches. Germline V gene lookup returns CDR1 MDHEN and CDR2 SYDVKM. This CDR3 region has 14 residues. Supplemented by reference TRBV28 and TRBJ2-1, the full variable domain reads DVKVTQSSRYLVKRTGEKVFLECVQDMDHENMFWYRQDPGLGLRLIYFSYDVKMKEKGDIPEGYSVSREKKERFSLILESASTNQTSMYLCASRAGTADNEQFFGPGTRLTVL.

This clonotype was recorded at least ten times. The rearrangement joins TRBV2 to TRBJ2-1; the match to TRBD2 covers 11 bases. Germline lookup yields CDR1 SNHLY and CDR2 FYNNEI. This CDR3 has 16 amino acids. Unmatched junction bases numbered 17, after V lost 7 bases and J lost 12 bases. The CDR3, as DNA: TGTGCCAGCAAAGGACTAGCGGGCGGGATTGAGAGGAGGCAGTTCTTC. It translates to CASKGLAGGIERRQFF.

This clonotype was counted at least ten times. This sequence joins TRBV7-2 and TRBJ1-3, with TRBD1 as a possible D gene (6 bases). The germline V and J ends were trimmed by 2 bases and 4 bases, with 9 bases remaining between them. The germline gives CDR1 SGHTA, CDR2 FQGNSA. The CDR3 totals 14 residues. The CDR3 DNA reads TGTGCCAGCAGCTTATCAGGGGTGGGAAACACCATATATTTT. This translates into CASSLSGVGNTIYF.

This clonotype has ten or more counts. The chain joins TRBV12-3 or TRBV12-4 to TRBJ1-2; a possible D gene is TRBD1 (6 bases). CDR3 size: 13 residues. The germline V and J ends were trimmed by 8 bases and 2 bases, with 12 bases remaining between them. In DNA form, the CDR3 reads TGTGCCAGCGGGTCGGACAGCAACTATGGCTACACCTTC. It encodes CASGSDSNYGYTF.

The sample holds many counts of this clonotype. The chain uses TRBV7-2 and TRBJ2-7; TRBD1 might be the D (5 bases). V was pared by 0 bases and J by 5 bases, with 17 bases between. The CDR3 consists of 16 residues. Germline values: CDR1 SGHTA, CDR2 FQGNSA. In nucleotides, the CDR3 is TGTGCCAGCAGCTTAGCAAGATGGGGCCAGGGCGACGAGCAGTACTTC. Its translation: CASSLARWGQGDEQYF.

This clonotype was seen ten or more times. The gene calls are TRBV7-2 and TRBJ1-1; a weak D match, TRBD1 (5 bases). V lost 1 base, J lost 3 bases, and 15 bases lay in between. Germline lookup yields CDR1 SGHTA and CDR2 FQGNSA. The CDR3 has 16 residues. Here the CDR3 DNA reads TGTGCCAGCAGCTTAGGACCCAGGGTTGGACACACTGAAGCTTTCTTT. It is translated as CASSLGPRVGHTEAFF.

This clonotype came up many times. The J gene is TRBJ2-7, the V gene TRBV28; D is ambiguous. V dropped 6 bases and J dropped 2 bases, with 5 bases sitting between them. Germline V gene sequence: CDR1 MDHEN, CDR2 SYDVKM. The CDR3 extends over 11 amino acids. CDR3 in amino acids: CASRRTYEQYF. The CDR3 DNA reads TGTGCCAGCAGGAGAACCTACGAGCAGTACTTC.

The chain joins TRBV6-2 or TRBV6-3 to TRBJ2-1; 10 nucleotides agree with TRBD2. CDR3 length: 17 amino acids. Germline V CDR1 and CDR2: MNHEY, SVGEGT. V lost 6 bases, J lost 6 bases, and 14 bases stayed unmatched. The CDR3 DNA reads TGTGCCAGCAGACCCCCCCGAGCGGGGGGGCCAAGCAATGAGCAGTTCTTC. Its protein is CASRPPRAGGPSNEQFF.

This clonotype was counted many times. The chain combines TRBV7-8 with TRBJ2-5, with D uncertain. From germline, CDR1 is SGHVS and CDR2 FQNEAQ. This CDR3 spans 15 amino acids. Between the trimmed V and J ends, which lost 2 bases and 5 bases, there was a span of 15 bases. The CDR3 DNA follows: TGTGCCAGCAGCTTAAACCGGCAAATTAAGGAGACCCAGTACTTC. It encodes CASSLNRQIKETQYF. The full variable domain, its missing parts supplied by reference TRBV7-8 and TRBJ2-5, is GAGVSQSPRYKVAKRGQDVALRCDPISGHVSLFWYQQALGQGPEFLTYFQNEAQLDKSGLPSDRFFAERPEGSVSTLKIQRTQQEDSAVYLCASSLNRQIKETQYFGPGTRLLVL.

This chain connects TRBV12-3 or TRBV12-4 to TRBJ1-2; the D is unclear. CDR3 length equals 15 residues. With 5 bases removed from V and 0 bases from J, the gap between germline ends came to 13 bases. CDR3 DNA: TGTGCCAGCAGTCCAGTCCTATTCTCTAACTATGGCTACACCTTC. Amino acid sequence: CASSPVLFSNYGYTF.

The rearrangement links TRBV6-6 to TRBJ2-4; unclear D gene. This CDR3 spans 11 amino acids. The germline V gene encodes CDR1 MNHNY and CDR2 SVGAGI (reference sequence). V was trimmed by 5 bases and J by 6 bases, leaving 5 bases between them. The CDR3: CASSPLNIQYF. The CDR3 DNA reads TGTGCCAGCAGTCCACTAAACATTCAGTACTTC.

This clonotype has a count of ten or more. The chain carries TRBV7-2 and TRBJ2-7, with D possibly TRBD2 on 6 matching bases. The CDR3 is 16 amino acids. CDR1 and CDR2 from the germline V gene are SGHTA and FQGNSA. The V end was cut by 5 bases, the J end by 0 bases, with 17 bases between. CDR3 sequence reads: CASSPSGGDPSYEQYF. The CDR3 nucleotides read TGTGCCAGCAGCCCCTCCGGAGGGGACCCCTCCTACGAGCAGTACTTC.

This clonotype was seen a few times. This chain connects TRBV2 to TRBJ2-7; D unresolved. The germline CDR1 and CDR2 sequences are SNHLY and FYNNEI. This CDR3 spans 14 amino acids. Between the trimmed V and J ends, which lost 3 bases and 2 bases, there was a span of 11 bases. CDR3 DNA sequence: TGTGCCAGCAGTGATTTGCCACTTACCTACGAGCAGTACTTC. It specifies CASSDLPLTYEQYF.

This clonotype was recorded many times. The chain employs TRBV7-2 and TRBJ2-6; D ambiguous. The CDR3 loop spans 18 amino acids. Germline lookup yields CDR1 SGHTA and CDR2 FQGNSA. Trimming removed 5 bases from V and 0 bases from J, with 17 bases in between. This chain's CDR3 is CASSRSSTAASGANVLTF. The DNA of the CDR3 is TGTGCCAGCAGCCGAAGTAGCACGGCAGCCTCTGGGGCCAACGTCCTGACTTTC.

This clonotype was seen repeatedly, ten times or more. The rearrangement joins TRBV7-4 to TRBJ1-2; D call uncertain. The germline gives CDR1 SGHVT, CDR2 SQSDAQ. With 5 bases removed from V and 8 bases from J, the gap between germline ends came to 12 bases. This CDR3 contains 12 residues. Written as DNA, the CDR3 is TGTGCCAGCAGCATTAACGAGTTCGGCTACACCTTC. Translated, it gives CASSINEFGYTF.

At least ten counts were recorded for this clonotype. V and J are TRBV7-2 and TRBJ2-7; TRBD2 is a possible D gene (7 bases). V lost 4 bases and J 2 bases, leaving 21 bases between the germline ends. The length of the CDR3 is 17 residues. Germline CDR1 and CDR2: SGHTA and FQGNSA. The CDR3 here is CASSSRGGRTKAYEQYF. The CDR3, as DNA: TGTGCCAGCAGCTCGAGGGGGGGTCGGACAAAAGCCTACGAGCAGTACTTC.

This clonotype was observed many times. V usage is TRBV19 and J usage is TRBJ1-5; D ambiguous. Trimming pared 5 bases from V and 2 bases from J, leaving 13 bases between. Germline V CDR1 and CDR2: LNHDA, SQIVND (reference sequence). CDR3 size: 15 residues. Written as DNA, the CDR3 is TGTGCCAGTAGTGGGGAGATTGTTGGCAATCAGCCCCAGCATTTT. Translation: CASSGEIVGNQPQHF.